This T cell receptor beta chain comes out of a study of a mutant IDH1 vaccine in newly diagnosed glioma. Sequencing used immunoSEQ multiplex PCR; TCRdb keeps in-frame clones, though not all of them. The profile shows approximately 60,000 clones, 82% of them singletons. Only a few counts were recorded for this clone. Its cognate antigen is unknown. Time point of the sample: week 5, during vaccination. What each vaccine dose contained was 300 ug of mutant IDH1 20-mer peptide, accompanied by topical imiquimod. New WHO grade 3 or 4 astrocytomas that were IDH1-mutant and ATRX-lost occurred in the donors. CDR1 and CDR2 (germline): LNHDA, SQIVND (reference sequence). Trimming cost V 3 bases and J 5 bases; bases outside gene matches: 6. CDR3 length equals 15 residues.

The clonotype was recovered from a woman in her late teens or twenties with glioma. Some clones in this sample may be carry-over from other donors' samples. The chain employs TRBV19 and TRBJ1-5; 8 bases are shared with TRBD1. Sample: PBMCs, taken from a glioma patient whose treatment included an IDH1 peptide vaccine. The DNA for the CDR3 is TGTGCCAGTAGTATTGGCAGGGGGCCGGATCAGCCCCAGCATTTT. Protein product: CASSIGRGPDQPQHF.